This TCR beta chain is from a study of patients and donors after allogeneic stem cell transplantation. Trimming removed 5 bases at V and 2 bases at J, with 13 bases between. Germline V lookup: CDR1 LGHDT, CDR2 YNNKEL (reference sequence). The CDR3 is 14 residues long. MiXCR, run by TCRdb on the RT-PCR reads, gives a single entry per CDR3 protein. The data hold 90,000 to 120,000 distinct CDR3 sequences, with 35% to 45% observed a single time. The chain combines TRBV3-1 with TRBJ2-7; a possible D gene is TRBD1 (5 bases). The sequence was collected from a human donor who was either an allogeneic HSCT recipient or a stem cell or donor lymphocyte infusion donor (not recorded which). It is not recorded whose cells these are; they may come from a transplant donor. The specimen sequenced was blood, either unsorted or a sorted T cell fraction (not recorded which). The CDR3 DNA reads TGTGCCAGCAGCGGCAGGGTCACCCCCTACGAGCAGTACTTC. This sequence encodes CASSGRVTPYEQYF.